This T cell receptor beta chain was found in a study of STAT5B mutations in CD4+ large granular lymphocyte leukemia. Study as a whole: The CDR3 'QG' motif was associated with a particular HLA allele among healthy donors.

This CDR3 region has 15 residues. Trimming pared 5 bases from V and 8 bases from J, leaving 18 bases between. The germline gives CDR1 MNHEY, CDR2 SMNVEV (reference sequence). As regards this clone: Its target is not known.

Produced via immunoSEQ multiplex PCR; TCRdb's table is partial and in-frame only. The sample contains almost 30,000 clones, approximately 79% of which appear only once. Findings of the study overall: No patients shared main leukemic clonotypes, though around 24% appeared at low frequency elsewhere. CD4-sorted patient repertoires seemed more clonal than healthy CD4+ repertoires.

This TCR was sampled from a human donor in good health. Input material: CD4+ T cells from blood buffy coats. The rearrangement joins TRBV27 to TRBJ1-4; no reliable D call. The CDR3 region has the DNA TGTGCCAGCAGTGCCTCGGCGGGTATCGGGGAAAAACTGTTTTTT. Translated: CASSASAGIGEKLFF.